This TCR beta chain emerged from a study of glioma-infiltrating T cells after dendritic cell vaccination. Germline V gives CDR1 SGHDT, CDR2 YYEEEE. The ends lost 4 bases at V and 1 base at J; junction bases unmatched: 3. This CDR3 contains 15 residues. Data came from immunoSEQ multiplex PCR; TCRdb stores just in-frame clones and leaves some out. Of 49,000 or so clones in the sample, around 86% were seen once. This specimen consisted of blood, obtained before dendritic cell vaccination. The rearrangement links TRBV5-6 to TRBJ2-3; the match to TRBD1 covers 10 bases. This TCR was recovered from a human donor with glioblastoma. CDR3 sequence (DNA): TGTGCCAGCAGCGAGACAGGGGGCGGCACAGATACGCAGTATTTT. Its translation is CASSETGGGTDTQYF.